This T cell receptor beta chain was profiled in a study of CD8+CD57+ T cells in acquired aplastic anemia. At the level of the study: Yields of DNA that came from sorted CD4+ and CD8+ cells averaged about 3 ug. The study, taken as a whole, reports: For CD8+ Simpson's diversity, patients and controls showed no significant difference.

For CDR3 and TCR beta VDJ profiling, genomic DNA was the template used. Each CDR3 protein gets one entry after TCRdb re-called the reads with MiXCR. This sample has some 120,000 distinct CDR3 sequences; 40% occur once, and the top ten carry about 3%. Sequencing involved patients with CD8+CD57+ cell expansion previously shown by flow cytometry. In all patients, the disease was severe acquired aplastic anemia. At the time of blood sampling, patients had not yet received any therapy. The CDR3 is 14 residues long. Germline lookup yields CDR1 MNHEY and CDR2 SMNVEV (reference sequence). V was trimmed by 2 bases and J by 0 bases, leaving 7 bases between them. Worth noting for this clonotype: No antigen is known for it.

The V call is TRBV27, the J call TRBJ1-1, with D uncertain. This clonotype originated in a human donor with aplastic anemia. Sequenced: sorted CD4+, CD8+, or CD8+CD57+ T cells (not recorded which) from PBMCs. CDR3 in amino acids: CASSLNRVNTEAFF. CDR3 sequence (DNA): TGTGCCAGCAGTTTAAATCGGGTGAACACTGAAGCTTTCTTT.